This note documents a single T cell receptor beta chain sequence. The V end lost 4 bases, the J end lost 6 bases, and 17 bases lay between the germline ends. The CDR3 extends over 15 amino acids. Germline lookup yields CDR1 SGHNT and CDR2 YENEEA. Sequencing used immunoSEQ multiplex PCR; TCRdb keeps in-frame clones, though not all of them. This table has around 500,000 clones, roughly 80% appearing once. This sample is drawn from a study of shared clonotypes between healthy human individuals. The chain combines TRBV11-3 with TRBJ2-3; D may match TRBD1 or TRBD2 (5 bases each). This receptor was taken from a woman between 40 and 55 years old in good health. Some clones in this sample may be carry-over from other donors' samples. Specimen: PBMCs. For the CDR3, the DNA is TGTGCCAGCAGCTCGGGACCCCAGCCTCTGGATACGCAGTATTTT. Amino acid sequence: CASSSGPQPLDTQYF.